This entry lists 7 T cell receptor beta chains sequenced from one sample in a study of graft-versus-host responses after intestinal transplantation (dated by TCRdb to the early 2020s). Antigen specificity for these receptors is unknown. Per the publication, the time point label means: cells obtained before transplantation from donor or recipient. The method behind the library was the immunoSEQ multiplex PCR assay. Drawn from immuneACCESS, this table holds only the in-frame rearrangements with V and J called that TCRdb kept. Clones are partly lost; checked studies trace under half to an unresolved V gene and leave the rest unexplained. Here the sample has about 88,000 clones; around 90% occur a single time. Around 0.1% of the sample is taken by the ten largest. This material consisted of unstimulated CD4+ T cells sorted from spleen or lymph node cells, taken before intestinal transplant. The receptors were sampled from a human donor who received an intestinal transplant.

The CDR3 spells CASNSAGGNTGELFF. The CDR3, as DNA: TGTGCCAGCAACTCAGCGGGGGGGAACACCGGGGAGCTGTTTTTT. The chain links TRBV9 to TRBJ2-2; 9 bases are shared with TRBD2. From germline, CDR1 is SGDLS and CDR2 YYNGEE. V lost 6 bases and J lost 1; bases outside the gene matches: 4. There are 15 residues in the CDR3.

The chain employs TRBV7-8 and TRBJ2-7; 9 positions agree with TRBD1. V lost 5 bases and J lost 1; bases outside the gene matches: 3. The CDR3 is 14 residues long. The germline V gene encodes CDR1 SGHVS and CDR2 FQNEAQ. The CDR3 reads CASSGTGSSYEQYF. DNA of the CDR3: TGTGCCAGCAGCGGGACAGGGAGTTCCTACGAGCAGTACTTC.

V gene TRBV29-1 combines with J gene TRBJ2-3; 8 positions match TRBD2. CDR3 length: 13 residues. The V gene's germline CDR1 is SQVTM and CDR2 ANQGSEA. V dropped 6 bases and J dropped 5; count of bases not matched to a gene: 7. The CDR3 nucleotides read TGCAGCGTCCGGGGGGGTTACCTAGATACGCAGTATTTT. Its translation is CSVRGGYLDTQYF.

The chain employs TRBV6-1 and TRBJ1-5; TRBD1 might be the D (5 bases). The germline V and J ends were trimmed by 6 bases and 7 bases, with 16 bases remaining between them. The CDR3 has 14 amino acids. Per germline, CDR1 MNHNS and CDR2 SASEGT. CDR3 loop: CASSPPGVLQPQHF. The CDR3 DNA reads TGTGCCAGCAGCCCTCCGGGGGTTTTACAGCCCCAGCATTTT.

This chain's CDR3 is CATSRDTGYEQYF. In DNA form, the CDR3 reads TGTGCCACCAGCAGAGATACGGGCTACGAGCAGTACTTC. The chain has TRBV15 and TRBJ2-7; D call uncertain. The V end lost 0 bases, the J end lost 3 bases, and 6 bases lay between the germline ends. Germline V gene lookup returns CDR1 LNHNV and CDR2 YYDKDF (reference sequence). This CDR3 is built from 13 residues.

The rearrangement uses TRBV4-1 and TRBJ2-3; TRBD2 agrees at 7 bases. V lost 5 bases to trimming and J lost 6 bases; unmatched junction nucleotides: 14. Germline V gene sequence: CDR1 MGHRA, CDR2 YSYEKL. The CDR3 consists of 16 residues. The DNA of the CDR3 is TGCGCCAGCAGCACCCGGTGGGGGGGAGGTGAGGATACGCAGTATTTT. It translates to CASSTRWGGGEDTQYF.

This sequence joins TRBV20-1 and TRBJ1-1; D remains ambiguous. The V end was cut by 7 bases, the J end by 6 bases, with 9 bases between. In germline, CDR1 is DFQATT, CDR2 SNEGSKA (reference sequence). The CDR3 totals 10 residues. In DNA, the CDR3 is TGCAGTGTGCGGATATCTGAAGCTTTCTTT. This translates into CSVRISEAFF.